This T cell receptor (beta chain) was sequenced in a study of OX40 agonist ivuxolimab in advanced cancers. Study overall: Ivuxolimab, an agonist antibody against OX40 (CD134), was given to patients. Two patients with cutaneous melanoma and one with hepatocellular carcinoma, three in total, showed partial responses. The patients received ivuxolimab by intravenous route every 2 weeks at 0.01 to 10 mg/kg.

Concerning this clone: No antigen is known for it.

The assay was immunoSEQ multiplex PCR, and TCRdb's table has in-frame clones only and misses some. The sample has roughly 17,000 clones, about 77% seen once. General study results and limits: Expanded clones tended on average to be more numerous among CD8+ T cells than CD4+.

Germline V lookup: CDR1 SGHTA, CDR2 FQGTGA. This CDR3 is built from 15 residues. The ends were cut back, 2 bases at V and 4 bases at J, with 9 bases in the middle. The source material was CD4+ or CD8+ T cells sorted from blood, sampled in a trial of the OX40 agonist ivuxolimab. The V gene is TRBV7-3, the J gene TRBJ2-6; D remains unclear. This receptor was identified in an adult with an advanced solid tumor such as melanoma, head and neck, liver or kidney cancer. CDR3 in amino acids: CASSLDGSGANVLTF. Here the CDR3 DNA reads TGTGCCAGCAGCTTAGATGGATCCGGGGCCAACGTCCTGACTTTC.